These 28 T cell receptor beta chains share one sample of origin, sequenced in a study of regulatory T cells in long-lasting Graves disease listed by TCRdb under 2021. Explained via the paper, the time point label denotes: newly diagnosed GD, antithyroid drugs for less than 3 months. RNA was extracted from PBMCs in TRIzol for both TCR sequencing and RNA sequencing. Receptor libraries were prepared by multiplex PCR. The sequencing machine was an Illumina HiSeq 4000. TCR beta libraries were built with iRepertoire HTBI primers and Arm-PCR amplification of CDR3 regions. TCRdb reanalyzed the raw reads on its own, using fastp at Q25 for trimming and MiXCR for clone calling, and kept in-frame beta chains. Rows with one shared CDR3 protein collapse into an entry with the most common genes and DNA. This sample has around 250,000 distinct CDR3 sequences in its table, and 15% to 20% of those were observed once. The top ten hold 11% to 15% of the sample.

These data were also filed under a second study, of T cells in Graves' hyperthyroidism and ophthalmopathy.

The sequencing used peripheral blood mononuclear cells (PBMCs), collected at new diagnosis, from a patient treated with antithyroid drugs. These receptors all stem from a woman aged 30 to 39 with Graves disease. Donor details come from another sample of the same person, matched by shared clones.

The table lists this clonotype with many counts. The CDR3 DNA sequence: TGCAGTGCCCAGGGACAGGCCGGCACTGAAGCTTTCTTT. It is translated as CSAQGQAGTEAFF. V usage is TRBV20-1 and J usage is TRBJ1-1; 8 bases are a match to TRBD1. CDR1 and CDR2 (germline): DFQATT, SNEGSKA (reference sequence). This CDR3 contains 13 residues. The ends lost 6 bases at V and 4 bases at J; junction bases unmatched: 7.

This clonotype has ten or more counts. The chain is built from TRBV2 and TRBJ2-2; 12 bases line up with TRBD1. Germline values: CDR1 SNHLY, CDR2 FYNNEI. The V and J ends lost 4 bases and 6 bases, in that order; junction bases with no gene match: 12. The CDR3 has 18 residues. The CDR3 protein is CASSALSGTGGMSGELFF. The CDR3 DNA reads TGTGCCAGCAGTGCCCTGAGCGGGACAGGGGGCATGTCCGGGGAGCTGTTTTTT.

This clonotype occurred a few times. The rearrangement uses TRBV12-3 or TRBV12-4 and TRBJ1-1; possibly TRBD1 for D (5 bases). The CDR3 has 14 residues. V shed 6 bases and J shed 3 bases, with 14 bases lying between them. The DNA for the CDR3 is TGTGCCAGCAGCACGGGTCTAGGGGACACTGAAGCTTTCTTT. It specifies CASSTGLGDTEAFF.

This clonotype was seen at least ten times. J is TRBJ1-2 and V is TRBV3-1; the D is unclear. With 0 bases removed from V and 5 bases from J, the gap between germline ends came to 10 bases. This CDR3 comprises 14 residues. Germline CDR1 is LGHDT and CDR2 is YNNKEL (reference sequence). The CDR3 DNA is TGTGCCAGCAGCCAAGATACTGGGTATTATGGCTACACCTTC. Translation: CASSQDTGYYGYTF.

The V and J genes are TRBV2 and TRBJ2-1; D is unresolved. This CDR3 has 12 amino acids. Germline V gives CDR1 SNHLY, CDR2 FYNNEI. V was trimmed by 3 bases and J by 15 bases, leaving 15 bases between them. The CDR3 coding sequence is TGTGCCAGCAGTGAGGGCGGCAGCATTGGGTTCTTC. This gives the protein CASSEGGSIGFF.

Turning to this clonotype: A much more abundant neighbour one base away suggests this may be a read error. This CDR3 is missing its conserved last phenylalanine or tryptophan, likely due to a read error. The chain links TRBV5-1 to TRBJ1-4, with D perhaps TRBD1 (6 bases). In germline, CDR1 is SGHRS, CDR2 YFSETQ. This CDR3 has 14 residues. Trimming stripped 0 bases from V and 5 bases from J, with 8 bases between. The CDR3 sequence: CASSLEGGNEKLFI. The DNA for the CDR3 is TGCGCCAGCAGCTTGGAGGGGGGAAATGAAAAACTGTTTATT.

This clonotype was observed at least ten times. The rearrangement joins TRBV6-1 to TRBJ1-2, with 12 positions matching TRBD1. Losses at the gene ends were 6 bases for V and 4 bases for J; bases not matched to a gene: 9. The CDR3 consists of 16 residues. The germline gives CDR1 MNHNS, CDR2 SASEGT. CDR3 region: CASRPGQGAVIYGYTF. CDR3 nucleotide sequence: TGTGCCAGCAGGCCGGGACAGGGGGCAGTAATCTATGGCTACACCTTC.

The chain recombines TRBV3-1 with TRBJ2-1; D gene uncertain. V lost 8 bases, J lost 10 bases, and 12 bases lay in between. This CDR3 contains 11 residues. CDR1 and CDR2 from the germline V gene are LGHDT and YNNKEL (reference sequence). The CDR3 nucleotides read TGTGCCAGCCTCGGTCTGGGCGAGCAGTTCTTC. Its protein is CASLGLGEQFF.

This clonotype has only a few counts. The chain combines TRBV9 with TRBJ1-2; TRBD1 agrees at 7 bases. J lost 8 bases, V lost 4 bases, and 20 bases had no gene match. The CDR3 covers 17 residues. Germline V CDR1 and CDR2: SGDLS, YYNGEE. This CDR3 reads CASSPAGTVVSDRGYTF. As DNA, the CDR3 is TGTGCCAGCAGCCCCGCCGGGACAGTAGTATCAGATCGGGGCTACACCTTC.

This clonotype occurred a few times. V gene TRBV18 combines with J gene TRBJ2-7, with TRBD1 identical over 7 bases. This CDR3 has 14 residues. CDR1 and CDR2 (germline): KGHSH, LQKENI. J was trimmed by 1 base and V by 3 bases; bases with no gene match: 3. CDR3 residues: CASSPDRLSYEQYF. The CDR3 nucleotides read TGTGCCAGCTCACCGGACAGGCTATCCTACGAGCAGTACTTC.

This clonotype was observed many times. This sequence joins TRBV18 and TRBJ1-2, with 8 bases aligning to TRBD1. The CDR3 contains 15 residues. V trimming: 2 bases; J trimming: 4 bases; junction bases outside the gene matches: 6. Germline assignment: CDR1 KGHSH and CDR2 LQKENI. In nucleotides, the CDR3 is TGTGCCAGCTCACCATCGGACAGGGCGACCTATGGCTACACCTTC. Translated, it gives CASSPSDRATYGYTF.

There are many counts of this clonotype. The rearrangement uses TRBV29-1 and TRBJ2-1; TRBD2 aligns across 9 bases. With V trimmed by 1 base and J by 9 bases, 10 bases remained unmatched. The CDR3 length is 15 residues. Germline-derived CDR1 and CDR2 are SQVTM and ANQGSEA. CDR3 sequence reads: CSVEVPAGGPAEQFF. In DNA, the CDR3 is TGCAGCGTTGAAGTCCCGGCGGGGGGGCCAGCTGAGCAGTTCTTC.

At least ten counts were recorded for this clonotype. The chain couples TRBV7-8 to TRBJ2-7, with TRBD1 identical over 8 bases. The CDR3 spans 15 residues. Germline V gene data show CDR1 as SGHVS and CDR2 as FQNEAQ. V lost 4 bases to trimming and J lost 1 base; unmatched junction nucleotides: 6. CDR3 in amino acids: CASSYWQGASYEQYF. Written as DNA, the CDR3 is TGTGCCAGCAGCTACTGGCAGGGGGCATCCTACGAGCAGTACTTC. The whole variable domain, filled in from reference TRBV7-8 and TRBJ2-7, reads GAGVSQSPRYKVAKRGQDVALRCDPISGHVSLFWYQQALGQGPEFLTYFQNEAQLDKSGLPSDRFFAERPEGSVSTLKIQRTQQEDSAVYLCASSYWQGASYEQYFGPGTRLTVT.

This clonotype was picked up a small number of times. This chain uses TRBV9 with TRBJ1-1, with D possibly matching TRBD1 (6 bases). Trimming left V 0 bases short and J 2 bases short, with 11 bases between. The CDR3 is made up of 15 amino acids. CDR1 and CDR2 (germline): SGDLS, YYNGEE. CDR3 protein: CASSVGGRGNTEAFF. The CDR3 DNA follows: TGTGCCAGCAGCGTAGGTGGCAGGGGAAACACTGAAGCTTTCTTT.

In its sample, this clonotype was seen many times. This CDR3 reads CASSQEGLSTDTQYF. CDR3 bases: TGTGCCAGCAGCCAAGAGGGCTTAAGCACAGATACGCAGTATTTT. The chain is built from TRBV14 and TRBJ2-3; D uncertain. Trimming took off 0 bases at V and 0 bases at J, with 7 bases between the two ends. The length of the CDR3 is 15 residues. Germline CDR1 reads SGHDN; CDR2 reads FVKESK.

This clonotype was seen at least ten times. The chain combines TRBV18 with TRBJ2-7, with no clear D. This CDR3 contains 12 residues. The ends were cut back, 0 bases at V and 0 bases at J, with 0 bases in the middle. Germline V gene data show CDR1 as KGHSH and CDR2 as LQKENI. The CDR3 nucleotides are TGTGCCAGCTCACCACCCTCCTACGAGCAGTACTTC. It specifies CASSPPSYEQYF.

The chain links TRBV6-2 or TRBV6-3 to TRBJ2-5; possibly TRBD2 for D (5 bases). Trimming removed 5 bases from V and 5 bases from J, with 12 bases in between. The CDR3 spans 13 residues. Germline V lookup: CDR1 MNHEY, CDR2 SVGEGT. The CDR3 spells CASSVRGQETQYF. The CDR3 coding sequence is TGTGCCAGCAGTGTCCGGGGTCAGGAGACCCAGTACTTC.

The CDR3 sequence is CASSQGYGQGAYYGYTF. As DNA, the CDR3 is TGCGCCAGCAGCCAAGGCTACGGACAGGGGGCCTACTATGGCTACACCTTC. The chain is built from TRBV4-1 and TRBJ1-2; 11 bases align to TRBD1. The V gene end was trimmed by 1 base and the J gene end by 3 bases; junction bases not matched to a gene: 7. The germline CDR1 and CDR2 sequences are MGHRA and YSYEKL. This CDR3 region has 17 residues.

This clonotype was counted many times. The chain joins TRBV7-8 to TRBJ1-1, with a tentative D call TRBD1 (6 bases). The CDR3 loop spans 12 amino acids. Trimming removed 6 bases at V and 3 bases at J, with 8 bases between. Germline values: CDR1 SGHVS, CDR2 FQNEAQ. The CDR3 sequence is CASRYRDTEAFF. The CDR3 region has the DNA TGTGCCAGCAGGTACAGGGACACTGAAGCTTTCTTT.

The V and J genes are TRBV11-2 and TRBJ2-7, with D unresolved. There are 8 residues in the CDR3. V was cut by 4 bases and J by 13 bases, with 5 bases left in between. Germline CDR1 and CDR2: SGHAT and FQNNGV. CDR3 residues: CASSSPYF. CDR3 sequence (DNA): TGTGCCAGCAGCTCTCCTTACTTC.

Comment on this clonotype: A single base is all that separates this from a far larger clone, so a read error is likely. The rearrangement uses TRBV2 and TRBJ2-3; D ambiguous. Germline V gene lookup returns CDR1 SNHLY and CDR2 FYNNEI. The CDR3 consists of 11 residues. The CDR3 DNA reads as TGTGCCAGCAGTGTTACAGATACGCAGTGTTTT. Its translation: CASSVTDTQCF. The whole variable domain, remainder taken from reference TRBV2 and TRBJ2-3, is EPEVTQTPSHQVTQMGQEVILRCVPISNHLYFYWYRQILGQKVEFLVSFYNNEISEKSEIFDDQFSVERPDGSNFTLKIRSTKLEDSAMYFCASSVTDTQCFGPGTRLTVL.

This clonotype was recorded many times. The chain links TRBV20-1 to TRBJ2-1, with 11 bases lining up with TRBD2. This CDR3 spans 14 amino acids. Germline CDR1 is DFQATT and CDR2 is SNEGSKA (reference sequence). DNA of the CDR3: TGCGGGTTTTTAGCGGGGGGGCAGTCTAATGAGCAGTTCTTC. It yields the protein CGFLAGGQSNEQFF.

This clonotype showed up many times. CDR3 loop: CASSLSSLRTEAFF. The CDR3 DNA is TGTGCCAGCAGCTTGAGCTCGCTACGGACTGAAGCTTTCTTT. V usage is TRBV7-9 and J usage is TRBJ1-1; no clear D gene. V was trimmed by 3 bases and J by 5 bases, leaving 13 bases between them. Germline CDR1 reads SEHNR; CDR2 reads FQNEAQ (reference sequence). This CDR3 region has 14 residues.

The table lists this clonotype with many counts. The chain recombines TRBV7-9 with TRBJ2-5; maybe TRBD2 (6 bases). The CDR3 has 17 amino acids. Germline CDR1 and CDR2: SEHNR and FQNEAQ (reference sequence). With 1 base removed from V and 4 bases from J, the gap between germline ends came to 19 bases. The CDR3 DNA is TGTGCCAGCAGCTTAGAGGGCATCCCGAAGGAGGGAGAGACCCAGTACTTC. This encodes CASSLEGIPKEGETQYF.

The chain uses TRBV7-3 and TRBJ2-1; no reliable D call. With 5 bases removed from V and 6 bases from J, the gap between germline ends came to 11 bases. From germline, CDR1 is SGHTA and CDR2 FQGTGA. This CDR3 comprises 13 residues. This chain's CDR3 is CASSPLPLNEQFF. In DNA form, the CDR3 reads TGTGCCAGCAGCCCTTTGCCCCTCAATGAGCAGTTCTTC.

There are many counts of this clonotype. The chain uses TRBV6-1 and TRBJ1-5; maybe TRBD1 (5 bases). Germline lookup yields CDR1 MNHNS and CDR2 SASEGT. V lost 3 bases to trimming and J lost 6 bases, with 9 bases between them. This CDR3 spans 13 amino acids. CDR3 loop: CASSEGVGQPQHF. The CDR3 region has the DNA TGTGCCAGCAGTGAGGGGGTAGGTCAGCCCCAGCATTTT.

This clonotype was counted many times. The chain is built from TRBV6-2 or TRBV6-3 and TRBJ2-4; 9 bases line up with TRBD1. From germline, CDR1 is MNHEY and CDR2 SVGEGT. V lost 4 bases and J lost 5; bases outside the gene matches: 6. This CDR3 has 15 residues. The CDR3 is CASSSYRGQENIQYF. In DNA form, the CDR3 reads TGTGCCAGCAGTTCCTACAGGGGGCAGGAAAACATTCAGTACTTC.

On this clonotype itself: Just one base apart from a much larger clone, this may be a read error. This chain uses TRBV10-3 with TRBJ2-7; perhaps TRBD2 as D (7 bases). The CDR3 extends over 13 amino acids. Trimming left V 4 bases short and J 7 bases short, with 14 bases between. Germline V gene data show CDR1 as ENHRY and CDR2 as SYGVKD. In DNA, the CDR3 is TGTGCCATCAGTGGTCGGGGGGCATTAGAGCAGTACTTC. Translating gives CAISGRGALEQYF.